The entry below gives a single T cell receptor (beta chain) sequence along with its context. The sample originates from a study of cytomegalovirus exposure and HLA in healthy donors. Overall study: According to later analysis, the same platform produced the 100 to 150 validation and about 700 first-cohort repertoires.

The germline CDR1 and CDR2 sequences are ENHRY and SYGVKD. This CDR3 has 15 residues. V was cut by 3 bases and J by 1 base, with 10 bases left in between. Assay: immunoSEQ multiplex PCR; the TCRdb copy retains only in-frame clones and omits some. The profile shows tens of thousands of clones, approximately 97% of them singletons. The genes are TRBV10-3 and TRBJ1-5; no clear D gene. The sequenced sample was PBMCs. The receptor comes from a man between 18 and 29 years old in good health and CMV-seronegative. CDR3 bases: TGTGCCATCAGTGACTCTAATCGGAGCAATCAGCCCCAGCATTTT. Its protein product is CAISDSNRSNQPQHF.